The sequence of this T cell receptor (beta chain) was determined in a study of identical twins. This clonotype was recorded at least ten times. The length of the CDR3 is 15 residues. Deletions cut 3 bases from V and 11 bases from J, with 19 bases between. TCRdb processed the 5' RACE reads anew with MiXCR; each CDR3 protein has one entry. This table holds around 370,000 distinct CDR3 sequences, roughly 9% found once. The V and J genes are TRBV12-3 or TRBV12-4 and TRBJ1-4, with D maybe TRBD1 (5 bases). The TCR comes from a woman aged 50 to 65 in good health. The sequencing input was naive T cells sorted from blood. In DNA form, the CDR3 reads TGTGCCAGCAGTTTTGGAGGGGCCAGGTTGGAGAAACTGTTTTTT. Its translation is CASSFGGARLEKLFF.